This TCR beta chain was recovered during a study of blood T cell repertoires in COVID-19. About the study: Collection of acute and convalescent COVID-19 samples took place in the United States, Italy and Spain. The cDNA or gDNA used as material had been derived from T cells, B-cell-depleted T cells, or PBMCs.

V was cut by 4 bases and J by 5 bases, with 27 bases left in between. Germline V CDR1 and CDR2: SGHRS, YFSETQ. This CDR3 region has 18 residues. TCRdb's table, derived via immunoSEQ multiplex PCR, lists solely in-frame clones and lacks some. The table includes roughly 160,000 clones, less than 85% detected once. This receptor was taken from a man aged 45-65 years who had recovered from COVID-19. The chain couples TRBV5-1 to TRBJ2-5; the D gene is possibly TRBD2 (6 bases). The sample was PBMCs or T cells enriched from blood (not recorded which). CDR3 bases: TGCGCCAGCAGCCCGGGGGTTACCCTCCCAACAACATTGGAGACCCAGTACTTC. This gives the protein CASSPGVTLPTTLETQYF.